These 25 T cell receptor beta chains were sequenced from one sample in a study of blood T cells in healthy people across ages. The second PCR ran roughly 7 to 11 cycles with a sample-barcoded 5' primer and J-beta primers. TCRdb re-derived calls from the 5' RACE reads in MiXCR, one entry per CDR3 protein. The table has hundreds of thousands of distinct CDR3 sequences, under 55% seen once. The specimen was blood. The receptors stem from a man aged 55 to 70 in good health.

The chain carries TRBV20-1 and TRBJ1-2, with unresolved D. Trimming shortened V by 3 bases and J by 6 bases, and 14 bases separated the two germline ends. This CDR3 is 13 amino acids long. Per germline, CDR1 DFQATT and CDR2 SNEGSKA (reference sequence). The CDR3, as DNA: TGCAGTGCTAGTGGAGACACGGACGATGGCTACACCTTC. It encodes CSASGDTDDGYTF.

J is TRBJ2-4 and V is TRBV3-1; D is uncertain. Per germline, CDR1 LGHDT and CDR2 YNNKEL (reference sequence). The CDR3 has 14 residues. Trimming took off 2 bases at V and 3 bases at J, with 8 bases between the two ends. CDR3 residues: CASSQSGVKNIQYF. The CDR3 region has the DNA TGTGCCAGCAGCCAATCAGGAGTCAAAAACATTCAGTACTTC.

This clonotype appeared a few times. V usage is TRBV7-9 and J usage is TRBJ1-1; TRBD1 matches 8 bases. V was pared by 1 base and J by 5 bases, with 3 bases of the junction left unmatched. The CDR3 runs 14 residues. CDR1 and CDR2 (germline): SEHNR, FQNEAQ (reference sequence). The CDR3: CASSLDWDRTEAFF. The CDR3 DNA reads TGTGCCAGCAGCTTAGACTGGGACAGGACTGAAGCTTTCTTT.

The chain is built from TRBV6-6 and TRBJ2-2; D call uncertain. The CDR3 sequence is 15 residues long. V lost 5 bases and J lost 3, with 13 bases in between. Looked up from germline, CDR1 is MNHNY and CDR2 is SVGAGI (reference sequence). The CDR3 sequence is CASSTRERYTGELFF. The CDR3 nucleotides read TGTGCCAGCAGTACCCGAGAGCGTTACACCGGGGAGCTGTTTTTT.

In its sample, this clonotype was seen a few times. The chain carries TRBV6-5 and TRBJ1-5; 8 bases agree with TRBD1. In germline, CDR1 is MNHEY, CDR2 SVGAGI. Trimming removed 4 bases from V and 4 bases from J; junction bases left unmatched: 3. CDR3 length equals 14 residues. The CDR3, as DNA: TGTGCCAGCAGTTCCGACAGGGGAAATCAGCCCCAGCATTTT. Translating it yields CASSSDRGNQPQHF.

In its sample, this clonotype was seen a few times. This chain uses TRBV27 with TRBJ2-7, with TRBD1 matching 8 bases. There are 14 residues in the CDR3. In germline, CDR1 is MNHEY, CDR2 SMNVEV (reference sequence). V shed 4 bases, J shed 4 bases, and the junction held 6 bases outside the gene matches. The CDR3 DNA sequence: TGTGCCAGCAGTTGGGGGACAGGTGAATACGAGCAGTACTTC. Amino acids: CASSWGTGEYEQYF.

The genes are TRBV21-1 and TRBJ1-6; the table calls TRBD1, which could not be checked here. TRBV21-1 is described as a pseudogene. The CDR3 is made up of 15 amino acids. The DNA of the CDR3 is TGTGCCAGCAGCAAAAAGACACAGGAGAATTCACCCCTCCACTTT. Encoded protein: CASSKKTQENSPLHF.

The chain links TRBV10-3 to TRBJ2-1, with D tentatively TRBD2 (5 bases). CDR3 length: 13 residues. Germline assignment: CDR1 ENHRY and CDR2 SYGVKD. The V gene lost 6 bases and the J gene lost 5 bases, with 11 bases spanning the gap. In DNA, the CDR3 is TGTGCCATCAGGCCGGAGGTAAACAATGAGCAGTTCTTC. This sequence encodes CAIRPEVNNEQFF.

The chain carries TRBV5-1 and TRBJ2-1; D not resolved. The J call may not be correct, given that the DNA end is closer to TRBJ2-7. CDR1 and CDR2 (germline): SGHRS, YFSETQ. The length of the CDR3 is 15 residues. CDR3 sequence reads: CASSPISPTYNEQYF. The CDR3 nucleotides are TGCGCCAGCAGCCCGATATCGCCTACCTACAATGAGCAGTACTTC.

This clonotype was counted a few times. The J gene is TRBJ2-3, the V gene TRBV9; 7 bases align to TRBD1. CDR1 is SGDLS and CDR2 is YYNGEE in the germline V gene. J gave up 2 bases and V 3 bases, and 6 bases lay outside the gene matches. CDR3 length: 15 residues. The CDR3 loop reads CASSDTGTVTDTQYF. CDR3 in DNA: TGTGCCAGCAGCGACACCGGGACAGTCACAGATACGCAGTATTTT. Filled out from reference TRBV9 and TRBJ2-3, the complete variable domain reads DSGVTQTPKHLITATGQRVTLRCSPRSGDLSVYWYQQSLDQGLQFLIQYYNGEERAKGNILERFSAQQFPDLHSELNLSSLELGDSALYFCASSDTGTVTDTQYFGPGTRLTVL.

This clonotype was picked up a small number of times. The chain recombines TRBV20-1 with TRBJ2-3; 8 positions agree with TRBD2. Germline loops: CDR1 DFQATT, CDR2 SNEGSKA (reference sequence). Trimming removed 6 bases from V and 2 bases from J; junction bases left unmatched: 10. This CDR3 is built from 15 residues. The CDR3 protein is CSASPLTSATDTQYF. The CDR3 DNA reads as TGCAGTGCCTCCCCCCTGACTAGCGCCACAGATACGCAGTATTTT.

The V and J genes are TRBV7-6 and TRBJ1-3, with TRBD1 as a possible D gene (5 bases). Trimming pared 0 bases from V and 1 base from J, leaving 10 bases between. Germline lookup yields CDR1 SGHVS and CDR2 FNYEAQ. The CDR3 runs 16 residues. The CDR3 DNA reads TGTGCCAGCAGCTTAGCGTCAGGGCTATCTGGAAACACCATATATTTT. This gives the protein CASSLASGLSGNTIYF.

The chain couples TRBV5-1 to TRBJ2-3; D call uncertain. V was shortened by 0 bases and J by 3 bases, with 14 bases between the two germline ends. Germline lookup yields CDR1 SGHRS and CDR2 YFSETQ. The CDR3 has 16 amino acids. CDR3 coding DNA: TGCGCCAGCAGCTTGGCGGGCCTGGGGTTGACAGATACGCAGTATTTT. Its protein product is CASSLAGLGLTDTQYF. Variable domain in full (rest from reference TRBV5-1 and TRBJ2-3): KAGVTQTPRYLIKTRGQQVTLSCSPISGHRSVSWYQQTPGQGLQFLFEYFSETQRNKGNFPGRFSGRQFSNSRSEMNVSTLELGDSALYLCASSLAGLGLTDTQYFGPGTRLTVL.

This clonotype was recorded a few times. The chain has TRBV29-1 and TRBJ1-5; D not resolved. Germline CDR1 SQVTM, CDR2 ANQGSEA. Trimming removed 4 bases from V and 3 bases from J, with 10 bases in between. This CDR3 spans 13 amino acids. Here the CDR3 reads CSVGLAINQPQHF. CDR3 nucleotides: TGCAGCGTTGGGTTAGCAATCAATCAGCCCCAGCATTTT.

V gene TRBV9 combines with J gene TRBJ2-1, with TRBD2 matching 7 bases. Germline-derived CDR1 and CDR2 are SGDLS and YYNGEE. CDR3 length equals 16 residues. The junction had 14 bases not matched to a gene; V was cut back by 3 bases and J by 8 bases. The CDR3 sequence is CASSGQRGVYVDEQFF. The DNA of the CDR3 is TGTGCCAGCAGCGGTCAGCGGGGAGTTTATGTCGATGAGCAGTTCTTC.

This clonotype showed up just a few times. The chain links TRBV20-1 to TRBJ2-3, with a weak D call TRBD2 (6 bases). V lost 5 bases, J lost 7 bases, and 22 bases lay in between. Germline lookup yields CDR1 DFQATT and CDR2 SNEGSKA (reference sequence). CDR3 size: 15 residues. CDR3 nucleotides: TGCAGTGCTTATACCCGGGGGTGGAGTAAAAATACGCAGTATTTT. It translates to CSAYTRGWSKNTQYF.

The rearrangement links TRBV30 to TRBJ2-7, with 8 bases that match TRBD1. CDR1 and CDR2 from the germline V gene are GTSNPN and SVGIG (reference sequence). V gave up 2 bases and J gave up 1 base; unmatched junction bases: 7. This CDR3 comprises 15 residues. The chain's CDR3 is CAWSQTGAVSYEQYF. CDR3 nucleotides: TGTGCCTGGAGTCAGACAGGGGCCGTATCCTACGAGCAGTACTTC. The full variable domain, in which reference TRBV30 and TRBJ2-7 provide the parts outside the CDR3, is SQTIHQWPATLVQPVGSPLSLECTVEGTSNPNLYWYRQAAGRGLQLLFYSVGIGQISSEVPQNLSASRPQDRQFILSSKKLLLSDSGFYLCAWSQTGAVSYEQYFGPGTRLTVT.

The V and J genes are TRBV20-1 and TRBJ2-1; D is unresolved. V was clipped by 0 bases and J by 5 bases, with 5 bases between them. The CDR3 extends over 12 amino acids. Germline lookup yields CDR1 DFQATT and CDR2 SNEGSKA (reference sequence). The CDR3 loop is CSARDIDNEQFF. CDR3 nucleotide sequence: TGCAGTGCTAGAGATATTGACAATGAGCAGTTCTTC.

This clonotype was seen more than once but under ten times. The chain employs TRBV5-1 and TRBJ2-1; the match to TRBD1 covers 7 bases. Losses at the gene ends were 0 bases for V and 4 bases for J; bases not matched to a gene: 7. CDR1 and CDR2 (germline): SGHRS, YFSETQ. The CDR3 totals 16 residues. CDR3 DNA: TGCGCCAGCAGCTTGGAAGGGGACAGAAGTTACAATGAGCAGTTCTTC. Translating gives CASSLEGDRSYNEQFF.

Comment on this clonotype: Relative to the germline gene, one junction end is altered; a read error may explain this. The gene calls are TRBV12-3 or TRBV12-4 and TRBJ2-3, with a tentative D call TRBD2 (6 bases). CDR3 length: 16 residues. The CDR3: CASSLPGSRSTDTQYF. The DNA for the CDR3 is TGTGCCAGCAGCCTACCCGGGAGTAGGAGCACAGATACGCAATATTTT.

V usage is TRBV12-3 or TRBV12-4 and J usage is TRBJ2-2; tentative D call: TRBD1 (5 bases). Between the trimmed V and J ends, which lost 6 bases and 5 bases, there was a span of 10 bases. The CDR3 has 13 residues. The CDR3 nucleotides are TGTGCCAGCAGGACCCCAGGGACCGGGGAGCTGTTTTTT. Protein sequence: CASRTPGTGELFF.

J is TRBJ2-1 and V is TRBV4-3; 11 bases align to TRBD2. Germline loops: CDR1 LGHNA, CDR2 YSLEER. The CDR3 covers 14 residues. The V segment lost 1 base and the J segment 9 bases; nucleotides outside the gene matches: 2. The CDR3 loop reads CASSQGLAGSEQFF. CDR3 nucleotide sequence: TGCGCCAGCAGCCAAGGACTAGCGGGGTCTGAGCAGTTCTTC.

This clonotype was seen only a few times. V usage is TRBV29-1 and J usage is TRBJ2-5, with D possibly called TRBD1 or TRBD2 (5 bases each). Germline lookup yields CDR1 SQVTM and CDR2 ANQGSEA. This CDR3 is 12 amino acids long. The CDR3 region has the DNA TGCAACTCCGAGGGGCCCGGGGAGACCCAGTACTTC. It is translated as CNSEGPGETQYF. The full variable domain, its missing parts supplied by reference TRBV29-1 and TRBJ2-5, is SAVISQKPSRDICQRGTSLTIQCQVDSQVTMMFWYRQQPGQSLTLIATANQGSEATYESGFVIDKFPISRPNLTFSTLTVSNMSPEDSSIYLCNSEGPGETQYFGPGTRLLVL.

The chain couples TRBV4-1 to TRBJ1-5; D unresolved. This CDR3 comprises 13 residues. The ends were cut back, 0 bases at V and 7 bases at J, with 7 bases in the middle. Germline CDR1 MGHRA, CDR2 YSYEKL. CDR3 nucleotides: TGCGCCAGCAGCCAAGAGGTTTGGCAGCCCCAGCATTTT. It is translated as CASSQEVWQPQHF.

The chain is built from TRBV18 and TRBJ2-5; D is perhaps TRBD1 (5 bases). Per germline, CDR1 KGHSH and CDR2 LQKENI. The ends were cut back, 0 bases at V and 5 bases at J, with 7 bases in the middle. CDR3 size: 13 residues. The CDR3 nucleotides read TGTGCCAGCTCACCACCGTCAGGGGAGACCCAGTACTTC. It codes for CASSPPSGETQYF.